One and the same sample provided the 4 T cell receptor beta chains below, sequenced in a study of T cell clones after liver transplantation. Some clones are missing from TCRdb's copy, which holds only in-frame ones; the method was immunoSEQ multiplex PCR. The sample carries roughly 70,000 clones, about 80% recorded once. This specimen consisted of CD4+ T cells from blood, obtained before liver transplant. The receptor source for this set is a human donor who received a liver transplant.

The chain recombines TRBV5-1 with TRBJ2-2; D is possibly TRBD1 (6 bases). V lost 4 bases, J lost 0 bases, and 10 bases lay in between. CDR3 length: 15 residues. Germline CDR1 and CDR2: SGHRS and YFSETQ. CDR3 sequence (DNA): TGCGCCAGCAGCCCGGGACATACGAACACCGGGGAGCTGTTTTTT. Encoded protein: CASSPGHTNTGELFF.

The chain has TRBV28 and TRBJ2-1; 11 nucleotides line up with TRBD1. Looked up from germline, CDR1 is MDHEN and CDR2 is SYDVKM. V dropped 5 bases and J dropped 10; count of bases not matched to a gene: 7. The CDR3 is 14 amino acids. CDR3 nucleotides: TGTGCCAGCAGTCCCTGGACAGGGGGCAACGAGCAGTTCTTC. Protein: CASSPWTGGNEQFF.

This sequence joins TRBV19 and TRBJ1-1; D uncertain. CDR1 is LNHDA and CDR2 is SQIVND in the germline V gene (reference sequence). The length of the CDR3 is 14 residues. Between the trimmed V and J ends, which lost 4 bases and 2 bases, there was a span of 11 bases. CDR3 in DNA: TGTGCCAGTAGTAAGGGCAGGAGAAACACTGAAGCTTTCTTT. Translating gives CASSKGRRNTEAFF.

The rearrangement links TRBV5-1 to TRBJ2-3; D assignment may be TRBD1 or TRBD2 (5 bases each). Germline CDR1 is SGHRS and CDR2 is YFSETQ. CDR3 size: 14 residues. Trimming pared 4 bases from V and 1 base from J, leaving 10 bases between. The CDR3 bases are TGCGCCAGCAGCGGCAGGGACGGCACAGATACGCAGTATTTT. This translates into CASSGRDGTDTQYF.